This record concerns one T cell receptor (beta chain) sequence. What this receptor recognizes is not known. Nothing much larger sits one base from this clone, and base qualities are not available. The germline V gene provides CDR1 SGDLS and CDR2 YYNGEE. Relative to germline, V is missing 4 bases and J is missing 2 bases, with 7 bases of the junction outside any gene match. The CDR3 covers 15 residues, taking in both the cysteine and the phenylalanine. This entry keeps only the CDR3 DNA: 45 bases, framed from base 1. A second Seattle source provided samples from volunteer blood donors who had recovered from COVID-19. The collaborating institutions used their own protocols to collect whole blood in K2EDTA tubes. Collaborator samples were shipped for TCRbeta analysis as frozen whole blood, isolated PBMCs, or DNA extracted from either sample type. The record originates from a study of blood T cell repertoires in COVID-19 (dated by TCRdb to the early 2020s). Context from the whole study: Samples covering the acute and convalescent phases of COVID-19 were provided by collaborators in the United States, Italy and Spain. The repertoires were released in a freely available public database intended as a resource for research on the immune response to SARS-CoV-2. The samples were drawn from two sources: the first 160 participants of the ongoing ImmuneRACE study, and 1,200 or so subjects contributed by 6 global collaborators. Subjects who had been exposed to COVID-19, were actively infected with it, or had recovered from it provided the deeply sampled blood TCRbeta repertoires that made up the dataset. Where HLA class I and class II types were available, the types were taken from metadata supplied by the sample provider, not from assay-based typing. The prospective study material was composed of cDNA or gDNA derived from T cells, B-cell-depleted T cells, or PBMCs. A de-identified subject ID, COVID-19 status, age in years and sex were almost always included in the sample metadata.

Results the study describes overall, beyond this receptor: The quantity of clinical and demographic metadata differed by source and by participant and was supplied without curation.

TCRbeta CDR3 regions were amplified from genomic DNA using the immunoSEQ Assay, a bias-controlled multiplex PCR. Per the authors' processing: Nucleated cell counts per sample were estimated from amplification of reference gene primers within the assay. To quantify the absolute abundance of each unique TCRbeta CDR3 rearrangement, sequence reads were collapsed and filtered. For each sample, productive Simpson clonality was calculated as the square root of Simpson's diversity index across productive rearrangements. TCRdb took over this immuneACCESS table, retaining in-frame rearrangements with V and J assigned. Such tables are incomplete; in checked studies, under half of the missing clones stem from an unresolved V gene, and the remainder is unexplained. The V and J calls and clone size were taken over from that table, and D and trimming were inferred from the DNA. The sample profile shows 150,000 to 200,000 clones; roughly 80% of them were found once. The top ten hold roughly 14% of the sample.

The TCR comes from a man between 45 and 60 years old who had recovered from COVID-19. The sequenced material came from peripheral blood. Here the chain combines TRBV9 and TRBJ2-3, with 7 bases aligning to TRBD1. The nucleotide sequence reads TGTGCCAGCAGCTATTTAGGGGGCAACACAGATACGCAGTATTTT. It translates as CASSYLGGNTDTQYF.